This TCR beta chain appears in the sequencing data of a study of blood T cell repertoires in COVID-19. Across the whole study: In each case, the material was cDNA or gDNA derived from T cells, B-cell-depleted T cells, or PBMCs.

All enrollees were about 18 to 100 years old and from some 24 US areas. CDR1 and CDR2 (germline): LNHDA, SQIVND (reference sequence). The CDR3 runs 14 residues. The V end was cut by 3 bases, the J end by 11 bases, with 17 bases between. The table came from immunoSEQ multiplex PCR; TCRdb's copy has only in-frame clones and leaves some out. The sample comprises some 380,000 clones, roughly 88% of which are singletons, and approximately 2% rests with the top ten. Source material: PBMCs or T cells enriched from blood (not recorded which). The chain uses TRBV19 and TRBJ1-3; weak D call: TRBD1 (6 bases). The TCR comes from a woman between 40 and 50 years old with acute COVID-19. The CDR3 spells CASSMAGGRQPIYF. CDR3 nucleotides: TGTGCCAGTAGTATGGCCGGGGGGCGGCAGCCCATATATTTT.